This T cell receptor (beta chain) was found in a study of T-cell memory formation after mild COVID-19. This CDR3 is 15 amino acids long. CDR1 is SEHNR and CDR2 is FQNEAQ in the germline V gene (reference sequence). The J segment lost 6 bases and the V segment lost 0 bases, leaving 5 bases of the junction unmatched. This clonotype came up a few times. No antigen is known for it. It was 5'RACE with constant-segment primers that produced the TCR alpha and TCR beta cDNA libraries, which carried sample barcodes and UMIs. TCRdb passed the 5' RACE reads through MiXCR, listing each CDR3 protein once. The data hold roughly 200,000 distinct CDR3 sequences, with about 21% observed a single time. Study-wide results and caveats: Among clones contracting day 15 to 85, CD4/CD8 was balanced, whereas later expanders leaned CD4+. Memory cells collected pre-infection included some clones that later responded, suggesting cross-reactive memory joined. A second wave of clones peaked on day 37, and their SARS-CoV-2 specificity went unconfirmed.

Sequencing was done on a sample of PBMCs or a T cell subset sorted from them (not recorded which). The clonotype comes from an adult woman who had mild COVID-19 (a few samples of this study predate the infection). Cell type and time point are not known. V usage is TRBV7-9 and J usage is TRBJ1-2; the match to TRBD1 covers 9 bases. The CDR3 loop reads CASSLAGQGMDGYTF. CDR3 coding DNA: TGTGCCAGCAGCTTAGCTGGACAGGGGATGGATGGCTACACCTTC.